This T cell receptor (beta chain) was sequenced in a study of CD8 T cells in Susac syndrome. Reverse transcription used about 0.5 to 1 ug RNA and random hexamers. TCRdb recomputed calls from the immunoSEQ multiplex PCR reads with MiXCR, one row per CDR3 protein. The sample carries 180,000 or so distinct CDR3 sequences, 90% to 95% recorded once. This clonotype was seen a single time. CDR3 length equals 16 residues. Deletions cut 5 bases from V and 1 base from J, with 13 bases between. Germline CDR1 reads KGHDR; CDR2 reads SFDVKD. The specimen was CD4+ T cells from PBMCs. The TCR sequence derives from a human donor in good health. The chain joins TRBV24-1 to TRBJ2-2; a weak D match, TRBD1 (5 bases). This chain's CDR3 is CATSAQGIGNTGELFF. The CDR3 nucleotides read TGTGCCACCAGTGCCCAGGGAATAGGGAACACCGGGGAGCTGTTTTTT.